In its sample, the clone carrying this T cell receptor (beta chain) was seen once. A junction boundary mismatches the germline segment, possibly from a read error. This record comes from a study of CD8 T cells in Susac syndrome. Random hexamers were used to reverse transcribe roughly 0.5 to 1 ug of RNA. TCRdb re-derived calls from the immunoSEQ multiplex PCR reads in MiXCR, one entry per CDR3 protein. The repertoire holds about 69,000 distinct CDR3 sequences, with approximately 95% as singletons. The CDR3 is 18 residues long. The germline V gene encodes CDR1 SSHAT and CDR2 FNYEAQ (reference sequence).

The J gene is TRBJ2-3, the V gene TRBV7-7, with D possibly TRBD1 on 7 matching bases. The sequence was obtained from a human donor in good health. The source material was CD8+ T cells from PBMCs. CDR3 nucleotide sequence: TGTGCTAGCAGCTTAAACCAGGGGGGCTGGAATAGCACAGATACGCAGTATTTT. Its translation is CASSLNQGGWNSTDTQYF.